These 23 T cell receptor beta chains were sequenced from one sample in a study of blood T cell repertoires in COVID-19 (dated by TCRdb to 2020 to 2021). Libraries came from the immunoSEQ multiplex PCR assay. The immuneACCESS repertoire file appears here via TCRdb, limited to in-frame rearrangements. These files lack a portion of the clones; in checked studies, under half of the deficit traces to unresolved V genes, and the cause of the others is not known. The sample contains 45,000 or so clones, approximately 85% of them found a single time. The ten most abundant clones make up 14% of the sample. The specimen was peripheral blood. The receptors come from a human donor in a cohort sampled during active COVID-19.

As regards this clone: One junction end disagrees with the germline gene, perhaps due to a read error. The genes are TRBV12-3 or TRBV12-4 and TRBJ2-7, with TRBD2 as a possible D gene (5 bases). CDR3 length: 12 residues. The DNA of the CDR3 is TGTGCCAGCAGCCCTGAGGGTCGCCCGGCCGGCTTC. Its translation: CASSPEGRPAGF.

Sample share makes this clone medium-sized. The chain recombines TRBV27 with TRBJ2-7; TRBD1 is a possible D gene (6 bases). Germline V gene sequence: CDR1 MNHEY, CDR2 SMNVEV (reference sequence). The CDR3 spans 15 residues. V was shortened by 0 bases and J by 3 bases, with 12 bases between the two germline ends. In DNA form, the CDR3 reads TGTGCCAGCAGTTTATCCGCCAGGGGTTTCTACGAGCAGTACTTC. Translation gives CASSLSARGFYEQYF.

This chain joins TRBV7-2 and TRBJ2-7; 8 bases agree with TRBD2. The CDR3 runs 14 residues. Germline CDR1 reads SGHTA; CDR2 reads FQGNSA. J gave up 5 bases and V 4 bases, and 7 bases lay outside the gene matches. In DNA, the CDR3 is TGTGCCAGCAGCTCCGGGACTAGTACCCACGAGCAGTACTTC. It translates to CASSSGTSTHEQYF.

This chain links TRBV7-2 with TRBJ2-6; no clear D. The CDR3 is 16 amino acids. Trimming took 1 base from V and 0 from J, leaving 7 bases between them. The germline gives CDR1 SGHTA, CDR2 FQGNSA. CDR3 protein: CASSLVSSSGANVLTF. The CDR3 DNA is TGTGCCAGCAGCTTAGTTTCGAGCTCTGGGGCCAACGTCCTGACTTTC.

V gene TRBV6-1 combines with J gene TRBJ1-5; D not resolved. Trimming shortened V by 2 bases and J by 4 bases, and 12 bases separated the two germline ends. Germline V CDR1 and CDR2: MNHNS, SASEGT. This CDR3 contains 15 residues. The CDR3 DNA is TGTGCCAGCAGTGAACGAGGAGACCGAAATCAGCCCCAGCATTTT. Residues: CASSERGDRNQPQHF.

CDR3 nucleotides: TGTGCCAGCAGTTTATCGGGGCAGGGGGCGAACTATGGCTACACCTTC. It codes for CASSLSGQGANYGYTF. The gene calls are TRBV27 and TRBJ1-2; 8 positions agree with TRBD1. Trimming cost V 0 bases and J 2 bases; bases outside gene matches: 5. CDR1 and CDR2 (germline): MNHEY, SMNVEV (reference sequence). The CDR3 is 16 residues long.

This clone was found a few times. The rearrangement uses TRBV5-4 and TRBJ1-1; a possible D gene is TRBD1 (5 bases). V was clipped by 3 bases and J by 2 bases, with 8 bases between them. Germline V gives CDR1 SGHNT, CDR2 YYREEE (reference sequence). This CDR3 comprises 13 residues. As DNA, the CDR3 is TGTGCCAGCAGCTCGACAGCAAACACTGAAGCTTTCTTT. Encoded protein: CASSSTANTEAFF. Full variable domain (missing parts from reference TRBV5-4 and TRBJ1-1): ETGVTQSPTHLIKTRGQQVTLRCSSQSGHNTVSWYQQALGQGPQFIFQYYREEENGRGNFPPRFSGLQFPNYSSELNVNALELDDSALYLCASSSTANTEAFFGQGTRLTVV.

V gene TRBV30 combines with J gene TRBJ1-6, with a tentative D call TRBD1 (6 bases). V lost 7 bases, J lost 10 bases, and 23 bases lay in between. Germline lookup yields CDR1 GTSNPN and CDR2 SVGIG (reference sequence). The CDR3 has 15 amino acids. The CDR3, as DNA: TGTGCCTATCGGGCTGGGGGCGCATTGCGCTCACCCCTCCACTTT. Protein sequence: CAYRAGGALRSPLHF.

The rearrangement links TRBV5-4 to TRBJ2-1, with 7 bases that match TRBD1. Germline values: CDR1 SGHNT, CDR2 YYREEE (reference sequence). V was clipped by 2 bases and J by 10 bases; unmatched bases: 3. The CDR3 consists of 12 residues. In DNA form, the CDR3 reads TGTGCCAGCAGCTTCCCGGGACAGGAGCAGTTCTTC. Its protein is CASSFPGQEQFF.

The gene calls are TRBV27 and TRBJ2-2, with a tentative D call TRBD2 (6 bases). V was pared by 10 bases and J by 4 bases, with 19 bases between. CDR3 size: 15 residues. CDR1 is MNHEY and CDR2 is SMNVEV in the germline V gene (reference sequence). The CDR3 sequence: CATGTPLKPTGELFF. CDR3 coding DNA: TGTGCCACAGGGACTCCTCTTAAACCCACCGGGGAGCTGTTTTTT.

The chain uses TRBV5-1 and TRBJ2-1, with TRBD1 as a possible D gene (5 bases). V lost 0 bases, J lost 0 bases, and 7 bases lay in between. CDR3 size: 15 residues. Germline values: CDR1 SGHRS, CDR2 YFSETQ. This CDR3 reads CASSLEGHSYNEQFF. DNA for the CDR3: TGCGCCAGCAGCTTGGAGGGGCACTCCTACAATGAGCAGTTCTTC.

This rearrangement joins TRBV7-9 to TRBJ2-7, with D perhaps TRBD1 (5 bases). The CDR3 consists of 12 residues. V was clipped by 2 bases and J by 5 bases, with 7 bases between them. Germline values: CDR1 SEHNR, CDR2 FQNEAQ (reference sequence). The CDR3 DNA sequence: TGTGCCAGCAGCTTACAGGGCGACGAGCAGTACTTC. Translation: CASSLQGDEQYF.

This sequence joins TRBV7-9 and TRBJ2-5, with 8 bases fitting TRBD2. The length of the CDR3 is 15 residues. The V segment lost 2 bases and the J segment 2 bases; nucleotides outside the gene matches: 4. Germline assignment: CDR1 SEHNR and CDR2 FQNEAQ (reference sequence). The CDR3: CASSLTSGEQETQYF. CDR3 DNA: TGTGCCAGCAGCTTAACTAGCGGAGAACAAGAGACCCAGTACTTC.

The rearrangement links TRBV9 to TRBJ2-3, with 9 bases aligning to TRBD2. The V segment lost 0 bases and the J segment 7 bases; nucleotides outside the gene matches: 6. The CDR3 length is 15 residues. Germline CDR1 is SGDLS and CDR2 is YYNGEE. CDR3 protein: CASSVDGREGNTQYF. In DNA, the CDR3 is TGTGCCAGCAGCGTAGATGGGCGGGAGGGCAATACGCAGTATTTT.

The chain has TRBV6-5 and TRBJ1-1; a possible D gene is TRBD1 (5 bases). The germline V and J ends were trimmed by 0 bases and 7 bases, with 9 bases remaining between them. Looked up from germline, CDR1 is MNHEY and CDR2 is SVGAGI. This CDR3 contains 13 residues. The CDR3 DNA follows: TGTGCCAGCAGTTACTCTGCCAGGGTTGAAGCTTTCTTT. Its translation is CASSYSARVEAFF.

This chain uses TRBV19 with TRBJ2-1, with TRBD2 identical over 12 bases. The CDR3 totals 15 residues. Germline CDR1 reads LNHDA; CDR2 reads SQIVND (reference sequence). J was trimmed by 5 bases and V by 5 bases; bases with no gene match: 4. The CDR3 DNA is TGTGCCAGTAGTCACTGGACTAGCGGGGACAATGAGCAGTTCTTC. Translated: CASSHWTSGDNEQFF.

The chain combines TRBV5-1 with TRBJ2-3, with 8 bases lining up with TRBD2. Trimming took 3 bases from V and 4 from J; bases not matched to a gene: 4. The germline V gene encodes CDR1 SGHRS and CDR2 YFSETQ. The CDR3 has 14 residues. The DNA of the CDR3 is TGCGCCAGCAGCTCCGCTAGCGGGCCAGATACGCAGTATTTT. Protein product: CASSSASGPDTQYF.

This chain uses TRBV30 with TRBJ1-2; D not resolved. Germline lookup yields CDR1 GTSNPN and CDR2 SVGIG (reference sequence). The CDR3 totals 14 residues. The V and J ends lost 0 bases and 6 bases respectively, with 14 bases between them. CDR3 DNA sequence: TGTGCCTGGAGTGTAGGAGGAAGTCTCCATGGCTACACCTTC. It encodes CAWSVGGSLHGYTF.

This clone was seen only once. The chain is built from TRBV30 and TRBJ1-5, with 8 bases identical to TRBD1. Germline V gene sequence: CDR1 GTSNPN, CDR2 SVGIG (reference sequence). V trimming: 0 bases; J trimming: 6 bases; junction bases outside the gene matches: 7. The CDR3 is made up of 15 amino acids. The CDR3 reads CAWSVFGQGSQPQHF. Here the CDR3 DNA reads TGTGCCTGGAGTGTCTTCGGACAGGGCAGTCAGCCCCAGCATTTT.

The rearrangement links TRBV10-3 to TRBJ1-6, with a tentative D call TRBD1 (6 bases). The V gene lost 6 bases and the J gene lost 6 bases, with 12 bases spanning the gap. The germline gives CDR1 ENHRY, CDR2 SYGVKD. This CDR3 has 14 amino acids. The CDR3 sequence is CAISLGTSNSPLHF. The CDR3 DNA reads as TGTGCCATCAGCCTTGGGACAAGTAATTCACCCCTCCACTTT.

This clone has only one observation. V gene TRBV9 combines with J gene TRBJ2-6, with D possibly matching TRBD1 (5 bases). The germline V gene has CDR1 SGDLS and CDR2 YYNGEE. This CDR3 contains 15 residues. V was trimmed by 4 bases and J by 1 base, leaving 9 bases between them. The CDR3 protein is CASSPQGSGANVLTF. The DNA for the CDR3 is TGTGCCAGCAGCCCGCAGGGATCTGGGGCCAACGTCCTGACTTTC.

The V gene is TRBV4-2, the J gene TRBJ2-1; 8 positions match TRBD2. Trimming took 0 bases from V and 1 from J; bases not matched to a gene: 2. Per the germline V gene, CDR1 is LGHNA and CDR2 is YNFKEQ. This CDR3 is 16 amino acids long. CDR3 coding DNA: TGTGCCAGCAGCCAAGATCGGGGGGGGTCCTACAATGAGCAGTTCTTC. Its translation is CASSQDRGGSYNEQFF.

This chain joins TRBV29-1 and TRBJ1-3; D remains unclear. Germline loops: CDR1 SQVTM, CDR2 ANQGSEA. V shed 5 bases and J shed 0 bases, with 14 bases lying between them. This CDR3 is 15 amino acids long. The DNA for the CDR3 is TGCAGCGTTAGAAGGCGGGTCAGCTCTGGAAACACCATATATTTT. Translation gives CSVRRRVSSGNTIYF.